One sample yielded the 26 T cell receptor beta chains listed below, sequenced in a study of CD4 T cells in relation to SARS-CoV-2 and coronaviruses. Unexposed donor CD4+ T cells date from about 2010-2019, before the COVID-19 pandemic. After about 10 days of culture, CD4+ T cells were isolated. Antigens for these TCRs are unknown. Assay: immunoSEQ multiplex PCR; the TCRdb copy retains only in-frame clones and omits some. The sample shows over 15,000 clones, 82% of them seen only once. Specimen: CD4+ T cells from PBMCs, cultured in vitro. These receptors all stem from a human donor in good health.

This clone was recorded a few times. This chain connects TRBV4-1 to TRBJ1-5, with 9 bases lining up with TRBD1. Germline CDR1 and CDR2: MGHRA and YSYEKL. Trimming at V came to 6 bases and at J to 2 bases, leaving 8 bases not matched to a gene. CDR3 size: 16 residues. DNA for the CDR3: TGCGCCAGCAGTCGACAGGGGGTCGGAGGCAATCAGCCCCAGCATTTT. This gives the protein CASSRQGVGGNQPQHF.

V gene TRBV3-1 (or the pseudogene TRBV3-2) combines with J gene TRBJ2-2; the D is unclear. The CDR3 contains 16 residues. Trimming pared 1 base from V and 1 base from J, leaving 10 bases between. Germline V gene data show CDR1 as LGHDT and CDR2 as YNNKEL (reference sequence). CDR3 sequence (DNA): TGTGCCAGCAGCCAAGGGCCAGGAAAGAACACCGGGGAGCTGTTTTTT. It codes for CASSQGPGKNTGELFF.

This CDR3 is CASSDRGQSGNTIYF. Written as DNA, the CDR3 is TGTGCCAGCAGTGACAGGGGGCAATCTGGAAACACCATATATTTT. V usage is TRBV6-4 and J usage is TRBJ1-3, with 7 bases matching TRBD1. J lost 1 base, V lost 2 bases, and 2 bases had no gene match. The CDR3 is 15 residues long. In germline, CDR1 is MRHNA, CDR2 SNTAGT.

The V call is TRBV18, the J call TRBJ2-7; no clear D gene. Germline lookup yields CDR1 KGHSH and CDR2 LQKENI. The CDR3 loop spans 15 amino acids. The V gene lost 0 bases and the J gene lost 0 bases, with 9 bases spanning the gap. The CDR3 spells CASSPPGRISYEQYF. The CDR3 coding sequence is TGTGCCAGCTCACCACCCGGCAGGATCTCCTACGAGCAGTACTTC.

This chain joins TRBV9 and TRBJ1-2; maybe TRBD1 (5 bases). V was shortened by 4 bases and J by 8 bases, with 15 bases between the two germline ends. The germline CDR1 and CDR2 sequences are SGDLS and YYNGEE. This CDR3 spans 13 amino acids. The CDR3 DNA follows: TGTGCCAGCAGCCCCCCAATCAAGGGGGGCTACACCTTC. Its protein product is CASSPPIKGGYTF.

This clone has a single count. The chain recombines TRBV7-8 with TRBJ1-5; D gene unclear. The CDR3 contains 14 residues. Germline-derived CDR1 and CDR2 are SGHVS and FQNEAQ. V lost 5 bases, J lost 0 bases, and 8 bases lay in between. The CDR3 nucleotides are TGTGCCAGCAGCGGCCGTAATAGCAATCAGCCCCAGCATTTT. Translating it yields CASSGRNSNQPQHF.

V gene TRBV7-9 combines with J gene TRBJ2-7; a possible D gene is TRBD1 (6 bases). The CDR3 totals 14 residues. Germline CDR1 is SEHNR and CDR2 is FQNEAQ (reference sequence). The V end was cut by 1 base, the J end by 3 bases, with 10 bases between. This chain's CDR3 is CASSLGDNIYEQYF. DNA for the CDR3: TGTGCCAGCAGCTTAGGGGACAACATCTACGAGCAGTACTTC.

This clone came up a few times. V usage is TRBV21-1 and J usage is TRBJ2-2; the table's D gene call, TRBD1, was not cross checked with the DNA. TRBV21-1 is an annotated pseudogene. The CDR3 consists of 15 residues. DNA for the CDR3: TGTGCCAGCAGCTCCCGGGACAGGGAAACCGGGGAGCTGTTTTTT. Its translation is CASSSRDRETGELFF.

This clone was counted a few times. The chain is built from TRBV27 and TRBJ2-2, with 10 bases matching TRBD1. V lost 4 bases to trimming and J lost 8 bases; unmatched junction nucleotides: 7. Germline CDR1 is MNHEY and CDR2 is SMNVEV (reference sequence). This CDR3 has 15 residues. CDR3 amino acids: CASSWTGGIGGELFF. CDR3 sequence (DNA): TGTGCCAGCAGTTGGACAGGGGGGATCGGTGGGGAGCTGTTTTTT.

The CDR3 loop is CASSLFLAGSNEQFF. The CDR3 nucleotides are TGTGCCAGCAGCTTGTTTCTAGCGGGATCCAATGAGCAGTTCTTC. The J gene is TRBJ2-1, the V gene TRBV7-2, with 9 nucleotides matching TRBD2. Per germline, CDR1 SGHTA and CDR2 FQGNSA. J lost 6 bases, V lost 3 bases, and 6 bases had no gene match. This CDR3 is 15 amino acids long.

This clone was observed a handful of times. The chain carries TRBV5-1 and TRBJ2-1; D may correspond to TRBD1 or TRBD2 (5 bases each). Deletions cut 5 bases from V and 2 bases from J, with 8 bases between. This CDR3 spans 13 amino acids. Germline assignment: CDR1 SGHRS and CDR2 YFSETQ. The DNA for the CDR3 is TGCGCCAGCAGGGGGCGGGCCTACAATGAGCAGTTCTTC. This sequence encodes CASRGRAYNEQFF.

The chain joins TRBV6-2 or TRBV6-3 to TRBJ1-2; the match to TRBD1 covers 7 bases. CDR1 is MNHEY and CDR2 is SVGEGT in the germline V gene. This CDR3 is built from 13 residues. V was pared by 5 bases and J by 5 bases, with 5 bases of the junction left unmatched. The CDR3 here is CASSRQGRYGYTF. The CDR3 DNA sequence: TGTGCCAGCAGTCGACAGGGAAGGTATGGCTACACCTTC.

The V gene is TRBV6-2 or TRBV6-3, the J gene TRBJ2-7; 8 nucleotides align to TRBD1. The CDR3 totals 16 residues. Germline CDR1 and CDR2: MNHEY and SVGEGT. Unmatched junction bases numbered 9, after V lost 4 bases and J lost 1 base. The chain's CDR3 is CASSSPGQVLSYEQYF. The CDR3 DNA reads TGTGCCAGCAGTTCCCCGGGACAGGTCCTTTCCTACGAGCAGTACTTC.

V is TRBV30 and J is TRBJ1-2; no reliable D call. The CDR3 has 12 amino acids. Germline CDR1 reads GTSNPN; CDR2 reads SVGIG (reference sequence). V was cut by 5 bases and J by 4 bases, with 11 bases left in between. In DNA form, the CDR3 reads TGTGCCTGGGCACCGGGCCCCTATGGCTACACCTTC. Translation gives CAWAPGPYGYTF.

The chain recombines TRBV11-3 with TRBJ2-1; D might be TRBD1 (5 bases). With 5 bases removed from V and 6 bases from J, the gap between germline ends came to 20 bases. CDR1 is SGHNT, CDR2 YENEEA, per germline. This CDR3 has 16 amino acids. CDR3 loop: CASSPRSGKTGNEQFF. Written as DNA, the CDR3 is TGTGCCAGCAGCCCCCGTTCGGGCAAAACAGGCAATGAGCAGTTCTTC.

The V call is TRBV3-1 (or the pseudogene TRBV3-2), the J call TRBJ1-3; D is undetermined. The V gene lost 2 bases and the J gene lost 4 bases, with 6 bases spanning the gap. CDR1 is LGHDT, CDR2 YNNKEL, per germline (reference sequence). The CDR3 is 13 amino acids. CDR3 coding DNA: TGTGCCAGCAGCCAACCGCGAGGAAACACCATATATTTT. The encoded protein is CASSQPRGNTIYF.

This chain links TRBV25-1 with TRBJ2-7; D is unresolved. V was cut by 1 base and J by 5 bases, with 15 bases left in between. The CDR3 is made up of 15 amino acids. Germline CDR1 is MGHDK and CDR2 is SYGVNS. Written as DNA, the CDR3 is TGTGCCAGCAGTGAATTCTCCCTCACTCGCCACGAGCAGTACTTC. As protein: CASSEFSLTRHEQYF.

CDR3 sequence: CASSETTTYEQYF. The CDR3 coding sequence is TGTGCCAGCAGCGAGACTACGACCTACGAGCAGTACTTC. V is TRBV5-6 and J is TRBJ2-7, with a tentative D call TRBD2 (5 bases). Germline CDR1 is SGHDT and CDR2 is YYEEEE. V was trimmed by 4 bases and J by 2 bases, leaving 10 bases between them. The CDR3 extends over 13 amino acids.

The V call is TRBV5-1, the J call TRBJ2-1; 9 bases match TRBD1. The CDR3 runs to 15 residues. Trimming took 4 bases from V and 4 from J; bases not matched to a gene: 6. CDR1 and CDR2 from the germline V gene are SGHRS and YFSETQ. The CDR3 DNA sequence: TGCGCCAGCAGCCGCGGGACAGGGCCTTACAATGAGCAGTTCTTC. Encoded protein: CASSRGTGPYNEQFF.

This chain uses TRBV9 with TRBJ1-6; TRBD1 might be the D (5 bases). CDR1 is SGDLS and CDR2 is YYNGEE in the germline V gene. V lost 3 bases, J lost 7 bases, and 14 bases lay in between. The CDR3 has 15 residues. The CDR3 here is CASSALVGANSPLHF. DNA of the CDR3: TGTGCCAGCAGCGCCCTCGTCGGGGCAAATTCACCCCTCCACTTT.

This clone was recorded only once. This chain connects TRBV7-8 to TRBJ2-3; no firm D call. Trimming took off 4 bases at V and 6 bases at J, with 11 bases between the two ends. Germline assignment: CDR1 SGHVS and CDR2 FQNEAQ. The CDR3 runs to 13 residues. The CDR3 loop reads CASSSHRTDTQYF. The CDR3 DNA follows: TGTGCCAGCAGCTCGCATAGGACGGATACGCAGTATTTT.

This chain joins TRBV7-6 and TRBJ2-3; TRBD2 might be the D (5 bases). Trimming took off 1 base at V and 4 bases at J, with 9 bases between the two ends. CDR1 SGHVS and CDR2 FNYEAQ come from the germline V gene. This CDR3 has 14 amino acids. CDR3 residues: CASSLVGASDTQYF. CDR3 sequence (DNA): TGTGCCAGCAGCTTAGTGGGAGCCTCAGATACGCAGTATTTT.

The chain has TRBV7-9 and TRBJ1-4; possible D gene TRBD1, 5 bases. CDR1 is SEHNR and CDR2 is FQNEAQ in the germline V gene (reference sequence). CDR3 length: 16 amino acids. The V gene lost 1 base and the J gene lost 8 bases, with 17 bases spanning the gap. CDR3 coding DNA: TGTGCCAGCAGCTTAGATTTGTTGGGGGGTTTGGAAAAACTGTTTTTT. This gives the protein CASSLDLLGGLEKLFF.

The chain joins TRBV10-1 to TRBJ1-5; 9 nucleotides align to TRBD1. The CDR3 is 16 residues long. V lost 6 bases to trimming and J lost 5 bases; unmatched junction nucleotides: 11. In germline, CDR1 is WNHNN, CDR2 SYGVQD (reference sequence). The CDR3 here is CASSEPPGQGDQPQHF. CDR3 DNA sequence: TGCGCCAGCAGCGAACCTCCGGGACAGGGAGATCAGCCCCAGCATTTT.

The chain joins TRBV10-3 to TRBJ2-5, with D possibly being TRBD2 (6 bases). V was shortened by 5 bases and J by 2 bases, with 12 bases between the two germline ends. Germline V gene data show CDR1 as ENHRY and CDR2 as SYGVKD. The CDR3 sequence is 14 residues long. The CDR3 DNA sequence: TGTGCCATCAGTCGCGCCGGGACTCAAGAGACCCAGTACTTC. Protein: CAISRAGTQETQYF.

The chain carries TRBV4-1 and TRBJ2-3; TRBD2 matches 14 bases. The germline gives CDR1 MGHRA, CDR2 YSYEKL. J gave up 5 bases and V 1 base, and 8 bases lay outside the gene matches. The CDR3 totals 18 residues. CDR3 DNA sequence: TGCGCCAGCAGCCAAGCCATCGGGACTAGCGGGGGTGTAGATACGCAGTATTTT. Translating gives CASSQAIGTSGGVDTQYF.